The clone carrying this TCR beta chain was found a few times. Its antigen remains unidentified. After removal of 5 bases from V and 1 base from J, the junction contained 12 bases not matched to a gene. The CDR3 runs 17 residues. TCR beta CDR3 sequences were amplified from RNA transcripts. TCR CDR3 underwent first-round RT-PCR with the HTBI primer set. TCRdb re-called the multiplex PCR reads through MiXCR, storing one row per CDR3 protein. The sample lists around 300,000 distinct CDR3 sequences, about 14% occurring once. The entry originates in a study of T cells in Graves' hyperthyroidism and ophthalmopathy. Study-level information: Prior to any treatment, at the point of initial diagnosis, peripheral blood was collected.

Whole-study findings and limits: With a median lead of roughly 6.8 months before onset, the model predicted ophthalmopathy.

Subjects aged 18 to 65 presented with newly diagnosed hyperthyroidism of less than 2 months' duration. PBMCs came from over 8.5 ml fresh peripheral blood. The sequencing sample was made of blood. The receptor comes from a woman aged 25 to 39 with Graves' hyperthyroidism. The chain carries TRBV12-3 or TRBV12-4 and TRBJ2-3; 7 nucleotides line up with TRBD2. The CDR3 coding sequence is TGTGCCAGCAGTCCAACCCGGGCTAGCGGCCGCACAGATACGCAGTATTTT. Translating it yields CASSPTRASGRTDTQYF.